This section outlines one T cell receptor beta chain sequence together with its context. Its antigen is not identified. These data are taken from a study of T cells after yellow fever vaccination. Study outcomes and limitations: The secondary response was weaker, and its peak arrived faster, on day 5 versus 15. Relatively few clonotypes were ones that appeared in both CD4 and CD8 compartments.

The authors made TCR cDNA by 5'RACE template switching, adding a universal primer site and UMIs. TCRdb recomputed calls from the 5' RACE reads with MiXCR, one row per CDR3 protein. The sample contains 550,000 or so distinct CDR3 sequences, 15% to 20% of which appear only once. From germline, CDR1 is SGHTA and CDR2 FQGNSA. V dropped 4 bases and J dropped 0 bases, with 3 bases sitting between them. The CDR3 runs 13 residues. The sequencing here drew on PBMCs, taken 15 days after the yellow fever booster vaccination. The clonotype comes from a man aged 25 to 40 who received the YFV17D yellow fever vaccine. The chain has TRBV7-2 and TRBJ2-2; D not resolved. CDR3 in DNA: TGTGCCAGCAGCTGGACGAACACCGGGGAGCTGTTTTTT. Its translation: CASSWTNTGELFF. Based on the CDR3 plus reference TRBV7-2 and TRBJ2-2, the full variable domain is GAGVSQSPSNKVTEKGKDVELRCDPISGHTALYWYRQSLGQGLEFLIYFQGNSAPDKSGLPSDRFSAERTGGSVSTLTIQRTQQEDSAVYLCASSWTNTGELFFGEGSRLTVL.